This entry concerns a single TCR beta chain. The antigen it binds to is not known. Base qualities are not recorded, but no much larger clone differs from it by a single base. The data derive from a study of T cell responses to AZD1222 COVID-19 vaccine (TCRdb year 2021). For the wider study: AZD1222 recipients whose second dose came at about 4 weeks and those whose second dose came at about 12 weeks were combined into one group, since spike-specific TCR depth and breadth did not differ between the two schedules. TCR sequencing covered approximately 230 trial participants: 200 to 220 given two doses of AZD1222 and some 25 given two doses of MenACWY control vaccine. Trial participants were enrolled by age into subgroups of 18-55, 56-69 and 70-plus years, and roughly 160, 29 and 62 TCR-sequenced participants, respectively, were included in these subgroups. The study at large found these results: Because no day 14 peak-response samples were available, repertoires were characterized only after the peak T cell response. The 56-69-year group was small, and its depth increase did not reach significance, likely because of low power. Reportedly, close to half of the unique spike-specific TCRs recognized epitopes lying outside the regions that are mutated in the B.1.351 and B.1.1.7 variants. After two AZD1222 doses, both the breadth and the depth of spike-specific TCRs were significantly higher than at day 0 and than in MenACWY recipients. CD4 TCRs associated with the vaccine covered the entire spike protein, and the dominant responses were in regions 160-218 and 743-854. Participants were mostly white British, with more females than males. The authors suggested clonal diversity may have been underestimated. Conclusions about previously exposed vaccinees are limited, since just a handful of AZD1222 recipients were seropositive for SARS-CoV-2 at baseline.

For CDR1 and CDR2, the germline V gene (reference sequence) lists LGHDT and YNNKEL. Measured from the cysteine to the phenylalanine, the CDR3 is 17 residues long. The read is trimmed to its CDR3 DNA, 51 bases read in frame from base 1. V and J are truncated by 2 bases and 4 bases respectively, leaving an intervening sequence of 20 bases. In light of the paper, this sample's time point label describes: baseline before first vaccination. Samples from vaccinated people were obtained from the UK trials COV001 and COV002, which included a single-blind randomized controlled phase 2/3 trial of AZD1222 (ChAdOx1 nCoV-19) in healthy adults. Trial participant PBMC samples were collected at day 0 and day 28 after the second dose for TCRbeta chain sequencing. The CDR3 regions of human TCRbeta chains were analyzed by immunosequencing. The authors' pipeline ran thus. TCRs in the repertoires were compared against a reference library of SARS-CoV-2-specific TCRs that had been generated with the MIRA antigen-specificity platform. Breadth was defined as the fraction of unique TCRs that were SARS-CoV-2-associated. Depth was defined as the fraction of total T cells that were SARS-CoV-2-associated. Using the MIRA data, each spike-specific TCR was mapped to the spike region that the TCR reacts to and placed in a CD4 or CD8 class. Log10-transformed breadth and depth values were compared by one-way ANOVA with Sidak's multiple comparisons tests. In its TCRdb copy, this immuneACCESS table keeps in-frame sequences only and misses some clones. Where compared with another copy, unresolved V genes explain less than half of these, and the others have no known cause. V, J and clone size reflect that table, while D and trimming were determined from the DNA. The sample has around 94,000 clones on record, roughly nine tenths of them singletons. Clones ranked in the top ten supply 3.7% of the sample.

The sequence came from an adult in good health. In this chain, TRBV3-1 (or the pseudogene TRBV3-2) is recombined with TRBJ1-2; the D gene identity is not certain. Sequenced here: peripheral blood, sampled on day 0 of AZD1222 vaccination. The DNA is as follows: TGTGCCAGCAGCCAAAGGCCGGAGAAGAATCTGGGCTATGGCTACACCTTC. It is translated as CASSQRPEKNLGYGYTF.